This TCR beta chain came from a study of T cell responses to AZD1222 COVID-19 vaccine. Study-wide points: A mostly white British donor set with more females was recruited, and clonal diversity was possibly underestimated.

Remarks on this clone: Its specificity is not known.

The length of the CDR3 is 12 residues. Per the germline V gene, CDR1 is SEHNR and CDR2 is FQNEAQ (reference sequence). Trimming pared 3 bases from V and 5 bases from J, leaving 7 bases between. Data came from immunoSEQ multiplex PCR; TCRdb stores just in-frame clones and leaves some out. This table has 85,000 to 110,000 clones, 80% to 90% appearing once. Sequenced material: peripheral blood, taken on day 0 of AZD1222 vaccination. The V gene is TRBV7-9, the J gene TRBJ1-1; TRBD1 is a possible D gene (5 bases). This TCR derives from an adult in good health. The CDR3 DNA follows: TGTGCCAGCAGCTTCAGGGATACTGAAGCTTTCTTT. Translated: CASSFRDTEAFF. The full variable domain, its missing parts supplied by reference TRBV7-9 and TRBJ1-1, is DTGVSQNPRHKITKRGQNVTFRCDPISEHNRLYWYRQTLGQGPEFLTYFQNEAQLEKSRLLSDRFSAERPKGSFSTLEIQRTEQGDSAMYLCASSFRDTEAFFGQGTRLTVV.